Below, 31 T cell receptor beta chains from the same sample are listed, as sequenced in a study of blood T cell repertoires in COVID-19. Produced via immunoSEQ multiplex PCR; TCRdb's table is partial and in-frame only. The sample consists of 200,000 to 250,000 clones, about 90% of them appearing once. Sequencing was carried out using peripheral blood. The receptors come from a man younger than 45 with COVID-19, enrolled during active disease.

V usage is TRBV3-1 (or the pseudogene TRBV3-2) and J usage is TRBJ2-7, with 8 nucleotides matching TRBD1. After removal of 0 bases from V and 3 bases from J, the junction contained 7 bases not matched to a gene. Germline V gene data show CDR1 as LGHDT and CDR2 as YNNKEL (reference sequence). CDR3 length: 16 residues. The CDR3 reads CASSQDRDRPFYEQYF. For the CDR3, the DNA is TGTGCCAGCAGCCAAGATCGGGACAGGCCCTTCTACGAGCAGTACTTC.

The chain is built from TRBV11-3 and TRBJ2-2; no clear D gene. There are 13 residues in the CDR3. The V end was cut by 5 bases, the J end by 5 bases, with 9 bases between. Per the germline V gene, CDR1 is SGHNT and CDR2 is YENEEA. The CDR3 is CASSPLVTGELFF. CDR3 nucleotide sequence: TGTGCCAGCAGCCCGCTAGTTACCGGGGAGCTGTTTTTT.

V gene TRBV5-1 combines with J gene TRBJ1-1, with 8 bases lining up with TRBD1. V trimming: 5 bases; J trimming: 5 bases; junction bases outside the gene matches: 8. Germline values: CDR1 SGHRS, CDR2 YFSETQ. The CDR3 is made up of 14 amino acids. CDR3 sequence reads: CASSQGARWTEAFF. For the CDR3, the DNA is TGCGCCAGCAGTCAGGGGGCCCGTTGGACTGAAGCTTTCTTT.

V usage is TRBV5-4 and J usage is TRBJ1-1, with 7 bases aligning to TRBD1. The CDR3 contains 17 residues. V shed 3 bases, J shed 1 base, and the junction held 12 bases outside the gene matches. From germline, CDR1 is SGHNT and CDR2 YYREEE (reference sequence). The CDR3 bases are TGTGCCAGCAGCTCGACCCAAAACAGGGGCCCGAACACTGAAGCTTTCTTT. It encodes CASSSTQNRGPNTEAFF.

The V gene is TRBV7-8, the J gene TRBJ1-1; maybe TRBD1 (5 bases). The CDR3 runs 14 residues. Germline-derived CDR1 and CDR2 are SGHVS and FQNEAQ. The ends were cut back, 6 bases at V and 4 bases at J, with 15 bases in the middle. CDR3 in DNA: TGTGCCAGCAGTCTAATCGGGAGGGGCACTGAAGCTTTCTTT. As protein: CASSLIGRGTEAFF.

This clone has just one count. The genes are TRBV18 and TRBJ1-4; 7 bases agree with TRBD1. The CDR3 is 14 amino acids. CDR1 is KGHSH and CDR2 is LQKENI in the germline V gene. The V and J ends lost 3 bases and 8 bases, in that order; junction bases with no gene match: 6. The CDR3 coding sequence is TGTGCCAGCTCACCCGACAGGGCCTCGGAAAAACTGTTTTTT. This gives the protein CASSPDRASEKLFF. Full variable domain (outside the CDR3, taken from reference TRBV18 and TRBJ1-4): NAGVMQNPRHLVRRRGQEARLRCSPMKGHSHVYWYRQLPEEGLKFMVYLQKENIIDESGMPKERFSAEFPKEGPSILRIQQVVRGDSAAYFCASSPDRASEKLFFGSGTQLSVL.

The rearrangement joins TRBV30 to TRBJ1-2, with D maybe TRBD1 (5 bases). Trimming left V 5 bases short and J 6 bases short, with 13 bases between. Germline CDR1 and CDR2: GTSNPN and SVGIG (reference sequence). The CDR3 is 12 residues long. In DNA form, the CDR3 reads TGTGCCTGGGACCGGGGGACGCATGGCTACACCTTC. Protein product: CAWDRGTHGYTF.

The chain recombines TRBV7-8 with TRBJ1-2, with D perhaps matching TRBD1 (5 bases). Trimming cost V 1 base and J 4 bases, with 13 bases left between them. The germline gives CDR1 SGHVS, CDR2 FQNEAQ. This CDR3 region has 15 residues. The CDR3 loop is CASSLESRASYGYTF. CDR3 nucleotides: TGTGCCAGCAGCTTAGAGAGCAGGGCGAGCTATGGCTACACCTTC.

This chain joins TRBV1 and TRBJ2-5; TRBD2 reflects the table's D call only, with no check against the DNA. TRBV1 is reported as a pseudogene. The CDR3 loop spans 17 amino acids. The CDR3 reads CTSSHKLAGDSKETQYF. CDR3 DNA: TGCACCAGCAGCCATAAACTAGCGGGGGATTCTAAAGAGACCCAGTACTTC.

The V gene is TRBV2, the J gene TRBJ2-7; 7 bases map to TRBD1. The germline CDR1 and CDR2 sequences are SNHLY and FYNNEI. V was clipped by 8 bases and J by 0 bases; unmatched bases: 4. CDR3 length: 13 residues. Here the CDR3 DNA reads TGTGCCAGCCAACAGGGGTCCTCCTACGAGCAGTACTTC. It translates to CASQQGSSYEQYF. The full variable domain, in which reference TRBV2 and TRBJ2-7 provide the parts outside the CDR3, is EPEVTQTPSHQVTQMGQEVILRCVPISNHLYFYWYRQILGQKVEFLVSFYNNEISEKSEIFDDQFSVERPDGSNFTLKIRSTKLEDSAMYFCASQQGSSYEQYFGPGTRLTVT.

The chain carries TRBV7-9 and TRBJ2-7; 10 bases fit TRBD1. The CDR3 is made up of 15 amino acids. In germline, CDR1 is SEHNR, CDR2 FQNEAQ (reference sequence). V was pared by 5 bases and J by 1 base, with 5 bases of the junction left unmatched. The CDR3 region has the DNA TGTGCCAGCAGCCCATGGACAGGGGGTTCCTACGAGCAGTACTTC. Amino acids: CASSPWTGGSYEQYF.

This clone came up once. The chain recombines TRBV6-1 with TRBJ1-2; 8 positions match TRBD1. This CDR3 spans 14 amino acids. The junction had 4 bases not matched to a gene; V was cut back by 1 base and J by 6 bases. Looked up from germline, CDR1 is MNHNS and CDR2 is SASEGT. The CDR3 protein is CASSEGRGLNGYTF. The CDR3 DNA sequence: TGTGCCAGCAGTGAAGGCAGGGGGCTCAATGGCTACACCTTC.

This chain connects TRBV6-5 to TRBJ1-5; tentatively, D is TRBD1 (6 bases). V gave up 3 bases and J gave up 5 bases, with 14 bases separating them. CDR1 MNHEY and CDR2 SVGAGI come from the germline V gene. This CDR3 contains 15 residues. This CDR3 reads CASSYSGQGHQPQHF. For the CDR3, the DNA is TGTGCCAGCAGTTATTCGGGGCAGGGGCATCAGCCCCAGCATTTT.

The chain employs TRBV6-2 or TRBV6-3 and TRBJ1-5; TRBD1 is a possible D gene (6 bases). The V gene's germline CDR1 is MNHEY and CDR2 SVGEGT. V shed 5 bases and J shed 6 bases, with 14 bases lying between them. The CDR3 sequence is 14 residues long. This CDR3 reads CASSTGNNRQPQHF. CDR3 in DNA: TGTGCCAGCAGTACAGGGAATAATCGTCAGCCCCAGCATTTT.

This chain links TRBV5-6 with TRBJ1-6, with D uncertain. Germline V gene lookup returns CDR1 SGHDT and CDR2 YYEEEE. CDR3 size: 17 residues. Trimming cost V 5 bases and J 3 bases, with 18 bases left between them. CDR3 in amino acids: CASRLREGRFYNSPLHF. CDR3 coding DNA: TGTGCCAGCAGACTCCGAGAAGGGAGATTCTATAATTCACCCCTCCACTTT.

The chain's CDR3 is CASSQEGLEYNEQFF. CDR3 in DNA: TGCGCCAGCAGCCAAGAGGGACTAGAGTACAATGAGCAGTTCTTC. The rearrangement uses TRBV4-3 and TRBJ2-1; 8 bases map to TRBD2. CDR1 is LGHNA and CDR2 is YSLEER in the germline V gene. The CDR3 length is 15 residues. Trimming took 0 bases from V and 4 from J; bases not matched to a gene: 2.

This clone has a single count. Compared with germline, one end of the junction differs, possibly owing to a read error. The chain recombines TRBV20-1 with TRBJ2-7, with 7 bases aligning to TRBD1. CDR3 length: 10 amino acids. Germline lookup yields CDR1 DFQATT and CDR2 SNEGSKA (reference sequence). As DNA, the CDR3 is TGTTCACAGGGGTCCTACGAGCAGTACTTC. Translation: CSQGSYEQYF.

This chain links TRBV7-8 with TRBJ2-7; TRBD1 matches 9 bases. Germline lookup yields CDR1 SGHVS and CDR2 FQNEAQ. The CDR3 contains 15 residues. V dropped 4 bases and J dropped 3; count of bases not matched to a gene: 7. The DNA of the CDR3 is TGTGCCAGCAGCTCGGTAGGGACAGGGAGCTACGAGCAGTACTTC. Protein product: CASSSVGTGSYEQYF.

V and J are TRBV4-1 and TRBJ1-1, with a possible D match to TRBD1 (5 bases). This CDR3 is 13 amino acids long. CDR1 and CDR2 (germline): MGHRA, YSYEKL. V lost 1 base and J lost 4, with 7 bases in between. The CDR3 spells CASSQVRATEAFF. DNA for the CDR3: TGCGCCAGCAGCCAAGTCAGGGCCACTGAAGCTTTCTTT.

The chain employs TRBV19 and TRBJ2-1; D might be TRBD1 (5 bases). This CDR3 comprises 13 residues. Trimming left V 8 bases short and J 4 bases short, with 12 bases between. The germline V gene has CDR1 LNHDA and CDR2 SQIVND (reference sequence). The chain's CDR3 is CASADSIYNEQFF. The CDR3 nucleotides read TGTGCCAGTGCTGACAGTATATACAATGAGCAGTTCTTC.

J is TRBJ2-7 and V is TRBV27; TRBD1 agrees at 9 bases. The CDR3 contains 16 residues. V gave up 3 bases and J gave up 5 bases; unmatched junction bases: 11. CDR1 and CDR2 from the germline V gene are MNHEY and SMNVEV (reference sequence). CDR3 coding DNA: TGTGCCAGCAGTTTTGCCCACCGGGACAGGGACCACGAGCAGTACTTC. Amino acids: CASSFAHRDRDHEQYF.

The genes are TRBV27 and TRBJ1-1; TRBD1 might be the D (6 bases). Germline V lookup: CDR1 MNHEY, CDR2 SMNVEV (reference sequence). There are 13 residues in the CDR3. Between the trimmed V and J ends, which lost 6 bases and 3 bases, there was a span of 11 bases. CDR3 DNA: TGTGCCAGCAGGCTGGGGGCCCACACTGAAGCTTTCTTT. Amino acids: CASRLGAHTEAFF.

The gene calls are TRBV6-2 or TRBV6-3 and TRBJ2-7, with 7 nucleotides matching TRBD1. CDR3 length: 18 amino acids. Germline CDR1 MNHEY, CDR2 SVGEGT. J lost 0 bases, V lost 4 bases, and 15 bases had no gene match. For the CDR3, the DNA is TGTGCCAGCAGTTCAATCCGGGACAGCGCTTCTAGCTCCTACGAGCAGTACTTC. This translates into CASSSIRDSASSSYEQYF.

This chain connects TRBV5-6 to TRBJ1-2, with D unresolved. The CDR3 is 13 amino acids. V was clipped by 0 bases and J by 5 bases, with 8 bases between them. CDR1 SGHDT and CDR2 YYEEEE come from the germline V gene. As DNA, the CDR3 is TGTGCCAGCAGCTTGGACCAGAATTATGGCTACACCTTC. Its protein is CASSLDQNYGYTF.

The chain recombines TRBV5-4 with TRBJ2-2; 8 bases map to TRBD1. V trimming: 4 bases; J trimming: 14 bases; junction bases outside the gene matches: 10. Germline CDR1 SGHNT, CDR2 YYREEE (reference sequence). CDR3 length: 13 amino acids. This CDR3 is CASSPRGQGGLFF. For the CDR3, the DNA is TGTGCCAGCAGCCCCAGGGGGCAGGGCGGTCTGTTTTTT. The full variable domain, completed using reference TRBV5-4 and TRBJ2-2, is ETGVTQSPTHLIKTRGQQVTLRCSSQSGHNTVSWYQQALGQGPQFIFQYYREEENGRGNFPPRFSGLQFPNYSSELNVNALELDDSALYLCASSPRGQGGLFFGEGSRLTVL.

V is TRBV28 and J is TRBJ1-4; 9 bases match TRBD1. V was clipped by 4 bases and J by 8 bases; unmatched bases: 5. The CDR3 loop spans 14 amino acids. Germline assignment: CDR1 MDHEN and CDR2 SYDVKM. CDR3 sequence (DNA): TGTGCCAGCAGTTCACAGGGGGCAAACGAAAAACTGTTTTTT. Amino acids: CASSSQGANEKLFF.

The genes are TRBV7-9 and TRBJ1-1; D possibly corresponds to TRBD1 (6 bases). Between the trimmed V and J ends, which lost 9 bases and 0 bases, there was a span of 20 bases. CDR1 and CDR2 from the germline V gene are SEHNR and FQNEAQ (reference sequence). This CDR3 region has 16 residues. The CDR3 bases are TGTGCCAGTCGGCCCAGGGGTTGGGTATTGAACACTGAAGCTTTCTTT. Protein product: CASRPRGWVLNTEAFF.

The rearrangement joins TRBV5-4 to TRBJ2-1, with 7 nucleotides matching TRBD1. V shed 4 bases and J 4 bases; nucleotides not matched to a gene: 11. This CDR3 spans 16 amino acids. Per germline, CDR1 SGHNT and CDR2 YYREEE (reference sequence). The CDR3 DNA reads TGTGCCAGCAGCGAACTCCGGGACAGTTATTACAATGAGCAGTTCTTC. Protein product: CASSELRDSYYNEQFF. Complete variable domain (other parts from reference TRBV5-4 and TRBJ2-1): ETGVTQSPTHLIKTRGQQVTLRCSSQSGHNTVSWYQQALGQGPQFIFQYYREEENGRGNFPPRFSGLQFPNYSSELNVNALELDDSALYLCASSELRDSYYNEQFFGPGTRLTVL.

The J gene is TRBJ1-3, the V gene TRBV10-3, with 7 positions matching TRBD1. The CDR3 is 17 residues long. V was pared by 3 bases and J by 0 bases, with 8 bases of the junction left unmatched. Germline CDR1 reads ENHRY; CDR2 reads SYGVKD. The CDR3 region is CAISDLRQGTSGNTIYF. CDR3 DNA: TGTGCCATCAGTGACCTGAGACAGGGTACCTCTGGAAACACCATATATTTT.

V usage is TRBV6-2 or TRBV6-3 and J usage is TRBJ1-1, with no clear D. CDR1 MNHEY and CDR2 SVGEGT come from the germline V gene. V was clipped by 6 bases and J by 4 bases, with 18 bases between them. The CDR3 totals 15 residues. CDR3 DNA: TGTGCCAGCAGCTCTTCTTTAGGCGGAGGCACTGAAGCTTTCTTT. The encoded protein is CASSSSLGGGTEAFF.

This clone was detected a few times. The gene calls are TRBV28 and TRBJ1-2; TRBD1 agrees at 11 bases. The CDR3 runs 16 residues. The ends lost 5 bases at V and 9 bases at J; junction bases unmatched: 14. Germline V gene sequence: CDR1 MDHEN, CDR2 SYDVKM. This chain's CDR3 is CASSPWTGGAIISYTF. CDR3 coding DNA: TGTGCCAGCAGTCCCTGGACAGGGGGCGCAATCATTAGCTACACCTTC.